Below are 32 T cell receptor beta chains sequenced from a single sample in a study of T-cell memory formation after mild COVID-19. TCRdb redid the calling of the 5' RACE reads with MiXCR, one entry per CDR3 protein. In the table there are some 410,000 distinct CDR3 sequences, 20% to 30% of which are singletons. Input material: PBMCs or a T cell subset sorted from them (not recorded which). These receptors were obtained from an adult woman who had mild COVID-19 (a few samples of this study predate the infection). Cell type and time point are not known.

The V gene is TRBV20-1, the J gene TRBJ2-5; 10 bases line up with TRBD1. V dropped 0 bases and J dropped 5; count of bases not matched to a gene: 9. CDR3 length: 16 amino acids. Germline CDR1 DFQATT, CDR2 SNEGSKA (reference sequence). Written as DNA, the CDR3 is TGCAGTGCTAGAGATTTGCGGGACAGGGGACGGGAGACCCAGTACTTC. As protein: CSARDLRDRGRETQYF.

This clonotype has just a few counts. The chain links TRBV4-3 to TRBJ2-1, with 11 positions matching TRBD2. Germline CDR1 is LGHNA and CDR2 is YSLEER. The CDR3 has 16 residues. The V gene end was trimmed by 0 bases and the J gene end by 4 bases; junction bases not matched to a gene: 2. The CDR3 DNA is TGCGCCAGCAGCCAAGATGTAGCGGGAGGGTACAATGAGCAGTTCTTC. Its translation is CASSQDVAGGYNEQFF.

This clonotype was seen a handful of times. The genes are TRBV9 and TRBJ2-7; 7 bases are shared with TRBD1. The CDR3 loop spans 13 amino acids. CDR1 is SGDLS and CDR2 is YYNGEE in the germline V gene. V gave up 3 bases and J gave up 2 bases; unmatched junction bases: 2. The CDR3 DNA follows: TGTGCCAGCAGCGCTACAGGGGCCTACGAGCAGTACTTC. Amino acid sequence: CASSATGAYEQYF.

This chain joins TRBV5-1 and TRBJ1-2; 7 bases map to TRBD1. Germline V gives CDR1 SGHRS, CDR2 YFSETQ. V trimming: 0 bases; J trimming: 3 bases; junction bases outside the gene matches: 5. CDR3 length: 15 residues. CDR3 coding DNA: TGCGCCAGCAGCTTGGCGGGACAGAGCTACTATGGCTACACCTTC. This gives the protein CASSLAGQSYYGYTF.

This sequence joins TRBV21-1 and TRBJ1-1; the D call in the table, TRBD1, was not verified against the DNA. TRBV21-1 constitutes a pseudogene. The CDR3 consists of 15 residues. The CDR3 nucleotides are TGTGCCAGCAAAAGACAGGGGCGTTCTAGGACTGAAGCTTTCTTT. This sequence encodes CASKRQGRSRTEAFF.

Written as DNA, the CDR3 is TGTGCCAGCAGCACGACTAGCGGGGCATACTACGAGCAGTACTTC. Translating it yields CASSTTSGAYYEQYF. J is TRBJ2-7 and V is TRBV7-9; 11 bases agree with TRBD2. The CDR3 spans 15 residues. Germline V gene lookup returns CDR1 SEHNR and CDR2 FQNEAQ (reference sequence). V dropped 5 bases and J dropped 3; count of bases not matched to a gene: 6.

This clonotype showed up just a few times. The chain carries TRBV10-2 and TRBJ2-7, with D perhaps TRBD1 or TRBD2 (5 bases each). CDR1 WSHSY and CDR2 SAAADI come from the germline V gene. This CDR3 is built from 12 residues. Trimming took 3 bases from V and 5 from J, leaving 8 bases between them. In DNA, the CDR3 is TGCGCCAGCAGTGACCGAGGGGACGAGCAGTACTTC. It specifies CASSDRGDEQYF.

The V and J genes are TRBV20-1 and TRBJ2-6; TRBD1 agrees at 9 bases. Losses at the gene ends were 0 bases for V and 9 bases for J; bases not matched to a gene: 3. Looked up from germline, CDR1 is DFQATT and CDR2 is SNEGSKA (reference sequence). The CDR3 length is 14 residues. The CDR3: CSAREGTGSNVLTF. In DNA, the CDR3 is TGCAGTGCTAGAGAGGGGACAGGGAGCAACGTCCTGACTTTC.

The chain carries TRBV12-3 or TRBV12-4 and TRBJ2-2; tentative D call: TRBD1 (6 bases). The CDR3 is made up of 17 amino acids. V was clipped by 6 bases and J by 0 bases, with 17 bases between them. CDR3 in amino acids: CASRWETGLPNTGELFF. CDR3 sequence (DNA): TGTGCCAGCAGGTGGGAGACAGGCCTTCCGAACACCGGGGAGCTGTTTTTT.

CDR3 sequence reads: CASKLAGGPWNEQFF. CDR3 in DNA: TGTGCCAGCAAACTAGCGGGAGGGCCGTGGAATGAGCAGTTCTTC. The J gene is TRBJ2-1, the V gene TRBV11-2; 13 nucleotides match TRBD2. Looked up from germline, CDR1 is SGHAT and CDR2 is FQNNGV. The CDR3 has 15 amino acids. The V gene end was trimmed by 7 bases and the J gene end by 7 bases; junction bases not matched to a gene: 7.

This clonotype was seen more than once but under ten times. The chain has TRBV7-6 and TRBJ2-7; 7 bases align to TRBD2. Germline V CDR1 and CDR2: SGHVS, FNYEAQ. This CDR3 is 15 amino acids long. V lost 3 bases and J lost 4; bases outside the gene matches: 9. In DNA, the CDR3 is TGTGCCAGCAGCTTGGATAGCGGGCTCCGGTACGAGCAGTACTTC. Protein: CASSLDSGLRYEQYF.

The chain couples TRBV12-3 or TRBV12-4 to TRBJ1-2; the D gene is possibly TRBD1 (5 bases). This CDR3 comprises 14 residues. V lost 0 bases and J 4 bases, leaving 9 bases between the germline ends. CDR3 nucleotides: TGTGCCAGCAGTTTAGCGAGACAGACCTATGGCTACACCTTC. As protein: CASSLARQTYGYTF.

This clonotype occurred a few times. This chain uses TRBV9 with TRBJ2-5; D uncertain. Looked up from germline, CDR1 is SGDLS and CDR2 is YYNGEE. Between the trimmed V and J ends, which lost 4 bases and 4 bases, there was a span of 20 bases. The length of the CDR3 is 16 residues. The CDR3 reads CASSTRPVNLGETQYF. The CDR3 DNA is TGTGCCAGCAGCACGAGACCAGTCAACTTGGGAGAGACCCAGTACTTC.

This sequence joins TRBV29-1 and TRBJ1-5; D is uncertain. Germline CDR1 SQVTM, CDR2 ANQGSEA. With 4 bases removed from V and 3 bases from J, the gap between germline ends came to 10 bases. CDR3 length equals 13 residues. In DNA form, the CDR3 reads TGCAGCGTTGGGCGAGGACTCAATCAGCCCCAGCATTTT. Its translation is CSVGRGLNQPQHF.

A single count supports this clonotype. This chain uses TRBV18 with TRBJ1-1, with D unclear. V lost 3 bases and J 5 bases, leaving 19 bases between the germline ends. The CDR3 is made up of 16 amino acids. CDR1 KGHSH and CDR2 LQKENI come from the germline V gene. The DNA of the CDR3 is TGTGCCAGCTCACCTCTGGGTAATGGCGGAGGAACTGAAGCTTTCTTT. It yields the protein CASSPLGNGGGTEAFF.

This clonotype was seen a handful of times. CDR3: CASSSPRQGSETQYF. CDR3 DNA: TGTGCCAGCAGCTCCCCCCGACAGGGGAGCGAGACCCAGTACTTC. V and J are TRBV7-6 and TRBJ2-5; 8 nucleotides align to TRBD1. There are 15 residues in the CDR3. Looked up from germline, CDR1 is SGHVS and CDR2 is FNYEAQ. Trimming removed 4 bases from V and 5 bases from J; junction bases left unmatched: 9.

This clonotype has more than one count but fewer than ten. The chain combines TRBV14 with TRBJ1-1, with D possibly TRBD1 on 5 matching bases. The length of the CDR3 is 14 residues. In germline, CDR1 is SGHDN, CDR2 FVKESK. V was trimmed by 4 bases and J by 3 bases, leaving 12 bases between them. The CDR3 region has the DNA TGTGCCAGCAGCCCCCTGGGGGGTTACACTGAAGCTTTCTTT. The encoded protein is CASSPLGGYTEAFF.

The chain has TRBV6-1 and TRBJ1-1; TRBD1 matches 8 bases. Trimming took 10 bases from V and 4 from J; bases not matched to a gene: 8. Germline V gives CDR1 MNHNS, CDR2 SASEGT. There are 13 residues in the CDR3. CDR3 amino acids: CATTQGARTEAFF. Here the CDR3 DNA reads TGTGCCACCACGCAGGGGGCGCGCACTGAAGCTTTCTTT.

Only a few counts were recorded for this clonotype. The chain uses TRBV5-1 and TRBJ2-3; D not resolved. The V gene's germline CDR1 is SGHRS and CDR2 YFSETQ. The CDR3 runs 13 residues. Trimming removed 4 bases at V and 8 bases at J, with 14 bases between. This CDR3 is CASSTALDGTQYF. DNA for the CDR3: TGCGCCAGCAGCACGGCCTTAGACGGTACGCAGTATTTT.

The chain joins TRBV29-1 to TRBJ2-1; the match to TRBD2 covers 7 bases. The CDR3 covers 16 residues. The V gene end was trimmed by 2 bases and the J gene end by 0 bases; junction bases not matched to a gene: 7. Looked up from germline, CDR1 is SQVTM and CDR2 is ANQGSEA. Here the CDR3 reads CSVELAEISSYNEQFF. CDR3 DNA sequence: TGCAGCGTTGAACTAGCGGAGATAAGCTCCTACAATGAGCAGTTCTTC.

A few counts support this clonotype. This chain connects TRBV7-3 to TRBJ2-2; D ambiguous. CDR3 length: 13 residues. The germline V gene has CDR1 SGHTA and CDR2 FQGTGA. V was cut by 1 base and J by 8 bases, with 8 bases left in between. The CDR3 protein is CASSLSVPGELFF. The CDR3 DNA reads as TGTGCCAGCAGCTTAAGTGTCCCTGGGGAGCTGTTTTTT.

This clonotype has more than one count but fewer than ten. The rearrangement links TRBV7-8 to TRBJ2-5, with a tentative D call TRBD1 (6 bases). There are 17 residues in the CDR3. Germline lookup yields CDR1 SGHVS and CDR2 FQNEAQ. Trimming stripped 2 bases from V and 0 bases from J, with 16 bases between. The CDR3 DNA reads TGTGCCAGCAGCTTAACTCGAGGACAGTCGTACCAAGAGACCCAGTACTTC. Translating gives CASSLTRGQSYQETQYF.

This clonotype was observed a few times. This chain joins TRBV11-2 and TRBJ2-2; D not resolved. Germline assignment: CDR1 SGHAT and CDR2 FQNNGV. Deletions cut 5 bases from V and 4 bases from J, with 11 bases between. The CDR3 has 14 residues. The CDR3 sequence: CASSPRAGTGELFF. CDR3 nucleotide sequence: TGTGCCAGCAGCCCCAGAGCCGGCACCGGGGAGCTGTTTTTT.

The rearrangement joins TRBV12-3 or TRBV12-4 to TRBJ2-7, with D unclear. CDR3 length: 15 residues. V was pared by 6 bases and J by 5 bases, with 20 bases between. CDR3 protein: CASSSTRARGHEQYF. The CDR3 nucleotides are TGTGCCAGCAGCTCAACTCGGGCCCGCGGCCACGAGCAGTACTTC.

The rearrangement joins TRBV11-2 to TRBJ2-1, with unresolved D. Trimming pared 0 bases from V and 8 bases from J, leaving 17 bases between. Germline assignment: CDR1 SGHAT and CDR2 FQNNGV. The CDR3 extends over 16 amino acids. CDR3 in DNA: TGTGCCAGCAGCTTAGATTCGGCGGCGGCCTTGGATGAGCAGTTCTTC. It codes for CASSLDSAAALDEQFF.

The V call is TRBV4-1, the J call TRBJ2-3; 8 bases match TRBD2. The trim removed 4 bases at V and 5 bases at J, leaving 11 bases unmatched. CDR3 size: 16 residues. CDR1 and CDR2 (germline): MGHRA, YSYEKL. The CDR3 DNA reads as TGCGCCAGCAGCCGAGTGGAAGCGGGGGAGGGAGATACGCAGTATTTT. Translating it yields CASSRVEAGEGDTQYF.

This clonotype was seen more than once but under ten times. The rearrangement uses TRBV7-2 and TRBJ2-7; TRBD2 is a possible D gene (5 bases). The CDR3 is 13 residues long. Germline CDR1 SGHTA, CDR2 FQGNSA. V lost 2 bases to trimming and J lost 6 bases, with 11 bases between them. The CDR3 spells CASSLISLAEQYF. CDR3 nucleotides: TGTGCCAGCAGCTTAATCAGTCTAGCCGAGCAGTACTTC. The variable domain in full, with the rest retrieved from reference TRBV7-2 and TRBJ2-7, is GAGVSQSPSNKVTEKGKDVELRCDPISGHTALYWYRQSLGQGLEFLIYFQGNSAPDKSGLPSDRFSAERTGGSVSTLTIQRTQQEDSAVYLCASSLISLAEQYFGPGTRLTVT.

In nucleotides, the CDR3 is TGCAGCTCGCGTCGGGATTACAACAATGAGCAGTTCTTC. It yields the protein CSSRRDYNNEQFF. V and J are TRBV29-1 and TRBJ2-1; D is possibly TRBD2 (5 bases). With 8 bases removed from V and 5 bases from J, the gap between germline ends came to 16 bases. CDR3 length equals 13 residues. Germline CDR1 is SQVTM and CDR2 is ANQGSEA.

The rearrangement uses TRBV30 and TRBJ1-3; D perhaps matches TRBD1 (5 bases). Germline assignment: CDR1 GTSNPN and CDR2 SVGIG (reference sequence). There are 15 residues in the CDR3. Trimming stripped 1 base from V and 4 bases from J, with 14 bases between. CDR3 sequence: CAWSARGTLGNTIYF. The DNA for the CDR3 is TGTGCCTGGAGTGCCCGAGGGACTTTAGGAAACACCATATATTTT.

V gene TRBV7-2 combines with J gene TRBJ1-1; the D gene is possibly TRBD1 (5 bases). Germline CDR1 and CDR2: SGHTA and FQGNSA. The V and J ends lost 6 bases and 6 bases respectively, with 11 bases between them. The CDR3 is 12 residues long. CDR3 loop: CASSRRGPEAFF. The CDR3 bases are TGTGCCAGCAGTCGTAGGGGCCCTGAAGCTTTCTTT.

This chain links TRBV12-3 or TRBV12-4 with TRBJ2-7; D gene unclear. This CDR3 is 13 amino acids long. Trimming pared 5 bases from V and 3 bases from J, leaving 11 bases between. CDR3: CASSARINYEQYF. Written as DNA, the CDR3 is TGTGCCAGCAGTGCCCGTATCAACTACGAGCAGTACTTC.

This clonotype was seen only a few times. V and J are TRBV12-3 or TRBV12-4 and TRBJ2-3; 8 nucleotides agree with TRBD1. The CDR3 is 15 amino acids. V shed 5 bases and J 0 bases; nucleotides not matched to a gene: 4. This CDR3 is CASSPDRASTDTQYF. DNA for the CDR3: TGTGCCAGCAGTCCGGACAGGGCTAGCACAGATACGCAGTATTTT.